This T cell receptor (beta chain) derives from a study of CD8 T cells in ankylosing spondylitis. Remarks on this clonotype: Its antigen is as yet unknown.

A single record per CDR3 protein comes from TCRdb applying MiXCR to the 5' RACE reads. The repertoire holds about 150,000 distinct CDR3 sequences, with approximately 44% as singletons. Study results and limitations: A subset of motif variants has previously been described in the synovial fluid and blood of reactive arthritis.

Trimming stripped 3 bases from V and 2 bases from J, with 11 bases between. This CDR3 has 14 amino acids. Germline V gives CDR1 GTSNPN, CDR2 SVGIG (reference sequence). Sequencing used synovial fluid, either unsorted or a sorted T cell fraction (not recorded which). This receptor was taken from a male donor with ankylosing spondylitis. V gene TRBV30 combines with J gene TRBJ1-5; D not resolved. CDR3 sequence reads: CAWRGACRNQPQHF. The CDR3 bases are TGTGCCTGGAGGGGCGCCTGTCGCAATCAGCCCCAGCATTTT. The variable domain in full, completed from reference TRBV30 and TRBJ1-5, reads SQTIHQWPATLVQPVGSPLSLECTVEGTSNPNLYWYRQAAGRGLQLLFYSVGIGQISSEVPQNLSASRPQDRQFILSSKKLLLSDSGFYLCAWRGACRNQPQHFGDGTRLSIL.